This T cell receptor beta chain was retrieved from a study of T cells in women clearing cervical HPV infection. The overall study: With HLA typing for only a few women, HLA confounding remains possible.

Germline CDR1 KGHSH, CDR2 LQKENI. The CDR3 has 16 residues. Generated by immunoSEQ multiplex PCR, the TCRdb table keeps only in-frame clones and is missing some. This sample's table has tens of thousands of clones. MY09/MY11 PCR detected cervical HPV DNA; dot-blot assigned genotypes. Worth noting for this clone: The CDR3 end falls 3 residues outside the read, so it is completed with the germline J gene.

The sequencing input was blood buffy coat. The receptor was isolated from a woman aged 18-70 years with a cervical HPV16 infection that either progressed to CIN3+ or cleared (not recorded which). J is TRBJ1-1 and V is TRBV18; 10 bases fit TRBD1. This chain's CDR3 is CASSLTRTGGQETAFF. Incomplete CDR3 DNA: TGTGCCAGCTCATTAACCCGGACAGGGGGACAAGAGACA.